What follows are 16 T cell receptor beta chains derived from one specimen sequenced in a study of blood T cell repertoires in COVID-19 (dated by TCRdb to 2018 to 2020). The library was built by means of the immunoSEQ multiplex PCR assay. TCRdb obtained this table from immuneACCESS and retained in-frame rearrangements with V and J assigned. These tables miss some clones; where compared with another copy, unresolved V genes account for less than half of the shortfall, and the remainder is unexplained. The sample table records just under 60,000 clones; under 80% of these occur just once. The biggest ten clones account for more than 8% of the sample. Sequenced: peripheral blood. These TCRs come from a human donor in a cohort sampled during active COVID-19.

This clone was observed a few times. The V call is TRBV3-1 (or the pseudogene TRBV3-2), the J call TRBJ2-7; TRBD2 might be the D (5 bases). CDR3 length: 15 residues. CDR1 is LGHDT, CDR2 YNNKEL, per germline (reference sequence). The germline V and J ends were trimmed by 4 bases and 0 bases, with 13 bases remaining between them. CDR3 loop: CASSPRTSYSYEQYF. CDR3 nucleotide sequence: TGTGCCAGCAGCCCCCGGACTTCCTACTCCTACGAGCAGTACTTC.

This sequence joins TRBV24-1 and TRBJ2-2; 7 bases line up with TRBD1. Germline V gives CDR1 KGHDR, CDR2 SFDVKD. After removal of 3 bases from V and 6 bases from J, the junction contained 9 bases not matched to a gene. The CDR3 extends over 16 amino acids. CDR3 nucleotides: TGTGCCACCAGTGATCAGGGACAGCCTCAATCCGGGGAGCTGTTTTTT. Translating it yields CATSDQGQPQSGELFF.

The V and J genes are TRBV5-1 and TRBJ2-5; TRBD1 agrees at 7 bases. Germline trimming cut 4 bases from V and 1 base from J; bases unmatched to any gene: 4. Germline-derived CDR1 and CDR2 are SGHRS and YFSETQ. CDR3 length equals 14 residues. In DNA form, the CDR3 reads TGCGCCAGCAGCAGCACAGGGGTCCAAGAGACCCAGTACTTC. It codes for CASSSTGVQETQYF.

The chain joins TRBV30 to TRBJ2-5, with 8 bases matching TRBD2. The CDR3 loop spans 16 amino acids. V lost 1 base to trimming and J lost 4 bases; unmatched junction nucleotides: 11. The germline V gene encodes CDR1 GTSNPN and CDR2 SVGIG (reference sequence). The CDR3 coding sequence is TGTGCCTGGAGTGGGACGGGAGGGCCTGGGGGAGAGACCCAGTACTTC. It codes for CAWSGTGGPGGETQYF.

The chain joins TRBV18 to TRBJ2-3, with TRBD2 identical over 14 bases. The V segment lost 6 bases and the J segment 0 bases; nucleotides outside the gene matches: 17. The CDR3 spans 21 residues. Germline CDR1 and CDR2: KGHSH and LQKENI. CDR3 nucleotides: TGTGCCAGCTCCTTCGTCGACGGACTAGCGGGAGGCTTACCTAGCACAGATACGCAGTATTTT. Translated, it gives CASSFVDGLAGGLPSTDTQYF.

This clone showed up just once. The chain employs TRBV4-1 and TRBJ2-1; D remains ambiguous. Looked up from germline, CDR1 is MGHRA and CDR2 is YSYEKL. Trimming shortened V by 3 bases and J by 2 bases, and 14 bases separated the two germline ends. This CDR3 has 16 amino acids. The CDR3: CASSHTSLAPYNEQFF. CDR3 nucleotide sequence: TGCGCCAGCAGCCATACCTCCTTAGCTCCCTACAATGAGCAGTTCTTC.

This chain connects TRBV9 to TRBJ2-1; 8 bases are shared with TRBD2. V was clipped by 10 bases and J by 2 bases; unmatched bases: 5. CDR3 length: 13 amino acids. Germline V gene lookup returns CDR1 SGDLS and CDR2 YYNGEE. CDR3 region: CAVSGEPYNEQFF. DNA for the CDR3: TGTGCCGTTAGCGGGGAGCCCTACAATGAGCAGTTCTTC. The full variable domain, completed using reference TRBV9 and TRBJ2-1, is DSGVTQTPKHLITATGQRVTLRCSPRSGDLSVYWYQQSLDQGLQFLIQYYNGEERAKGNILERFSAQQFPDLHSELNLSSLELGDSALYFCAVSGEPYNEQFFGPGTRLTVL.

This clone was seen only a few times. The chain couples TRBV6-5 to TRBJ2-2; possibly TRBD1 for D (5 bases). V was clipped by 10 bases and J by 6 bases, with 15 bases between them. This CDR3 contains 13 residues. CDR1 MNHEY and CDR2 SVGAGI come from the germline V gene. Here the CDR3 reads CATQGQFAGELFF. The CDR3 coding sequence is TGTGCCACCCAAGGACAATTTGCCGGGGAGCTGTTTTTT.

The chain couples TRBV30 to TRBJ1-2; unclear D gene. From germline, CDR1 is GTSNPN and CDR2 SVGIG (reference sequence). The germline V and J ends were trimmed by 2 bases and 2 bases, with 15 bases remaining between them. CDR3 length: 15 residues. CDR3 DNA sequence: TGTGCCTGGAGTCCCCTCGCTGACAAGAACTATGGCTACACCTTC. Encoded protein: CAWSPLADKNYGYTF.

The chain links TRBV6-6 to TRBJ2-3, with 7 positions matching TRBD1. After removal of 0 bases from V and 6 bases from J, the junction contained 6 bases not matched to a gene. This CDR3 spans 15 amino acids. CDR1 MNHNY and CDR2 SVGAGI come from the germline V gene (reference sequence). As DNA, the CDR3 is TGTGCCAGCAGTTACTCCGGACAGGAGTATGATACGCAGTATTTT. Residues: CASSYSGQEYDTQYF.

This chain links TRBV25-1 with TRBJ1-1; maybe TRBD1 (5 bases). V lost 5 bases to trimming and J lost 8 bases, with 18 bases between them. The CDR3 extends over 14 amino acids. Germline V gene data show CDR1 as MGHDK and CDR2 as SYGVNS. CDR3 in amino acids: CASSSQGGNLEAFF. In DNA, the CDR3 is TGTGCCAGCAGTTCGCAGGGCGGGAACCTCGAAGCTTTCTTT.

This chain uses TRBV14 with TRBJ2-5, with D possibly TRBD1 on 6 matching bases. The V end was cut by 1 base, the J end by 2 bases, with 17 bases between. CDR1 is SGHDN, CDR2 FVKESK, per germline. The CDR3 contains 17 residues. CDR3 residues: CASSQGALDRDQETQYF. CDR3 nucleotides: TGTGCCAGCAGCCAAGGCGCTTTGGACAGAGATCAAGAGACCCAGTACTTC.

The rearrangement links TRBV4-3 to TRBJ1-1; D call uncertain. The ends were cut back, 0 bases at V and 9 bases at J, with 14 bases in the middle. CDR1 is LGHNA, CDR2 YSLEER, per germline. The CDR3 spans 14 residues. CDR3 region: CASSQDGELGKAFF. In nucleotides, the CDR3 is TGCGCCAGCAGCCAAGACGGGGAATTGGGTAAAGCTTTCTTT.

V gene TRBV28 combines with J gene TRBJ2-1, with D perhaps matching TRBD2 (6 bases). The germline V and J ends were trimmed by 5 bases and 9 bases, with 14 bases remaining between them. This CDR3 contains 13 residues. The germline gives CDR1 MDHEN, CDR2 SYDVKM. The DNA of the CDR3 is TGTGCCAGCAGTCCTGGGGGAGCGGGTGAGCAGTTCTTC. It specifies CASSPGGAGEQFF.

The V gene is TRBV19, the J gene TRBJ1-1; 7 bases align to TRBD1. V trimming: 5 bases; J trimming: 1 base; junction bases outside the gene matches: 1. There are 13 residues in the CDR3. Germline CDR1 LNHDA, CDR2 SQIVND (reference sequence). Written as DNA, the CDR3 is TGTGCCAGTAGTCGACAGGGGAACACTGAAGCTTTCTTT. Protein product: CASSRQGNTEAFF.

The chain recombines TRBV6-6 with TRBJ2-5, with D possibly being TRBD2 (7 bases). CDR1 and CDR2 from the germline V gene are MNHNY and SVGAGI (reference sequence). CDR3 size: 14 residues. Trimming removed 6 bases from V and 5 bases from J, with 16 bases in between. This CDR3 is CASRPGGRGETQYF. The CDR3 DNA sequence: TGTGCCAGCAGGCCGGGGGGCCGAGGGGAGACCCAGTACTTC.